The 18 T cell receptor beta chains given below trace back to one sample, sequenced in a study of blood T cell repertoires in COVID-19 (dated by TCRdb to 2018 to 2021). Libraries were prepared through the immunoSEQ multiplex PCR assay. TCRdb obtained this table from immuneACCESS and retained in-frame rearrangements with V and J assigned. These tables miss some clones; where compared with another copy, unresolved V genes account for less than half of the shortfall, and the remainder is unexplained. This sample lists around 200,000 clones; roughly 80% were detected once. Jointly, the top ten make up around 18% of the sample. The specimen was peripheral blood. All receptors derive from a woman of 80 years or more with active or convalescent COVID-19.

This chain uses TRBV5-1 with TRBJ2-3; the match to TRBD2 covers 12 bases. CDR3 length equals 18 residues. Per germline, CDR1 SGHRS and CDR2 YFSETQ. The V and J ends lost 0 bases and 3 bases, in that order; junction bases with no gene match: 8. The CDR3 DNA reads TGCGCCAGCAGCTTGGGGCTAGCGGGAGGGCAGATTACAGATACGCAGTATTTT. This gives the protein CASSLGLAGGQITDTQYF.

This clone occurred a few times. The J gene is TRBJ2-7, the V gene TRBV5-1; D perhaps matches TRBD2 (5 bases). The germline V and J ends were trimmed by 4 bases and 3 bases, with 11 bases remaining between them. The CDR3 length is 13 residues. Germline V gene data show CDR1 as SGHRS and CDR2 as YFSETQ. CDR3 DNA: TGCGCCAGCAGCGGTAGCGTAGGCTACGAGCAGTACTTC. As protein: CASSGSVGYEQYF.

The J gene is TRBJ2-3, the V gene TRBV5-1; perhaps TRBD1 as D (6 bases). Trimming stripped 3 bases from V and 3 bases from J, with 17 bases between. The CDR3 sequence is 16 residues long. Germline V gene lookup returns CDR1 SGHRS and CDR2 YFSETQ. CDR3 sequence: CASSWVGTTGTDTQYF. Here the CDR3 DNA reads TGCGCCAGCAGCTGGGTGGGTACCACAGGGACAGATACGCAGTATTTT.

CDR3 bases: TGTGCCAGCAGCACCAGGGACAAGCGACAGGCCACAGATACGCAGTATTTT. The encoded protein is CASSTRDKRQATDTQYF. This chain links TRBV11-3 with TRBJ2-3; the D gene is possibly TRBD1 (6 bases). Germline loops: CDR1 SGHNT, CDR2 YENEEA. This CDR3 has 17 residues. V was trimmed by 5 bases and J by 2 bases, leaving 20 bases between them.

The rearrangement uses TRBV28 and TRBJ2-7, with a possible D match to TRBD2 (6 bases). Trimming took off 2 bases at V and 1 base at J, with 12 bases between the two ends. The CDR3 is 15 amino acids. Germline V lookup: CDR1 MDHEN, CDR2 SYDVKM. CDR3 DNA sequence: TGTGCCAGCAGTTTAGGCGGCGGGGTATCCTACGAGCAGTACTTC. Encoded protein: CASSLGGGVSYEQYF.

The genes are TRBV19 and TRBJ2-6, with D tentatively TRBD1 (5 bases). From germline, CDR1 is LNHDA and CDR2 SQIVND (reference sequence). V shed 5 bases and J shed 3 bases, with 11 bases lying between them. This CDR3 is built from 15 residues. CDR3 sequence (DNA): TGTGCCAGTAGTCGACAGAGCTTTGGGGCCAACGTCCTGACTTTC. It specifies CASSRQSFGANVLTF.

The DNA of the CDR3 is TGTGCCAGTAGTCCCTCGGCCGCCACGGGGAATTACAATGAGCAGTTCTTC. Its translation: CASSPSAATGNYNEQFF. The chain carries TRBV19 and TRBJ2-1, with D tentatively TRBD2 (5 bases). There are 17 residues in the CDR3. Per the germline V gene, CDR1 is LNHDA and CDR2 is SQIVND (reference sequence). Deletions cut 5 bases from V and 4 bases from J, with 21 bases between.

The chain joins TRBV4-1 to TRBJ1-5, with unresolved D. The CDR3 loop spans 16 amino acids. CDR1 and CDR2 (germline): MGHRA, YSYEKL. Trimming took 0 bases from V and 3 from J, leaving 12 bases between them. CDR3 residues: CASSQDFKTHNQPQHF. The CDR3 region has the DNA TGCGCCAGCAGCCAAGATTTTAAGACACACAATCAGCCCCAGCATTTT.

The chain joins TRBV7-2 to TRBJ2-2; 9 bases line up with TRBD2. The junction had 8 bases not matched to a gene; V was cut back by 1 base and J by 5 bases. Germline CDR1 reads SGHTA; CDR2 reads FQGNSA. The CDR3 covers 17 residues. CDR3 bases: TGTGCCAGCAGCTTAGTTGCGGGGGGGCCGAGTACCGGGGAGCTGTTTTTT. Translating it yields CASSLVAGGPSTGELFF. The whole variable domain, remainder taken from reference TRBV7-2 and TRBJ2-2, is GAGVSQSPSNKVTEKGKDVELRCDPISGHTALYWYRQSLGQGLEFLIYFQGNSAPDKSGLPSDRFSAERTGGSVSTLTIQRTQQEDSAVYLCASSLVAGGPSTGELFFGEGSRLTVL.

This chain uses TRBV7-9 with TRBJ1-4; 7 bases line up with TRBD1. The V segment lost 1 base and the J segment 8 bases; nucleotides outside the gene matches: 4. This CDR3 spans 14 amino acids. From germline, CDR1 is SEHNR and CDR2 FQNEAQ (reference sequence). CDR3 in amino acids: CASSLGQGEEKLFF. CDR3 DNA sequence: TGTGCCAGCAGCTTAGGACAGGGTGAGGAAAAACTGTTTTTT.

The rearrangement links TRBV6-5 to TRBJ1-1; tentative D call: TRBD1 (5 bases). The germline V gene has CDR1 MNHEY and CDR2 SVGAGI. Trimming pared 5 bases from V and 1 base from J, leaving 11 bases between. The CDR3 loop spans 14 amino acids. The CDR3, as DNA: TGTGCCAGCAGTCGGGGGGGGGAGAACACTGAAGCTTTCTTT. It is translated as CASSRGGENTEAFF.

This sequence joins TRBV24-1 and TRBJ2-1, with D possibly TRBD1 on 6 matching bases. CDR3 length equals 16 residues. V dropped 5 bases and J dropped 9 bases, with 22 bases sitting between them. Germline loops: CDR1 KGHDR, CDR2 SFDVKD. This CDR3 reads CATSGLKDRRPSEQFF. The CDR3 DNA reads TGTGCCACCAGTGGCCTCAAGGACAGAAGGCCCAGTGAGCAGTTCTTC.

The J gene is TRBJ1-4, the V gene TRBV2; 11 nucleotides agree with TRBD1. This CDR3 contains 16 residues. Germline lookup yields CDR1 SNHLY and CDR2 FYNNEI. The trim removed 2 bases at V and 9 bases at J, leaving 8 bases unmatched. The CDR3: CASSELEGTGGKKLFF. The DNA for the CDR3 is TGTGCCAGCAGTGAATTAGAGGGGACAGGGGGGAAAAAACTGTTTTTT.

J is TRBJ1-2 and V is TRBV6-1, with D unresolved. Looked up from germline, CDR1 is MNHNS and CDR2 is SASEGT. The CDR3 loop spans 13 amino acids. The V and J ends lost 2 bases and 4 bases respectively, with 8 bases between them. CDR3 bases: TGTGCCAGCAGTGAACGGGGAATCTATGGCTACACCTTC. Translating it yields CASSERGIYGYTF.

This chain uses TRBV5-4 with TRBJ2-7; 11 bases map to TRBD2. The germline V gene encodes CDR1 SGHNT and CDR2 YYREEE (reference sequence). Trimming removed 3 bases from V and 4 bases from J; junction bases left unmatched: 3. The CDR3 has 14 amino acids. In DNA form, the CDR3 reads TGTGCCAGCAGCTCCCGACTAGCGGGGTACGAGCAGTACTTC. Its translation is CASSSRLAGYEQYF.

V is TRBV25-1 and J is TRBJ2-7, with D unclear. With 0 bases removed from V and 5 bases from J, the gap between germline ends came to 8 bases. The germline CDR1 and CDR2 sequences are MGHDK and SYGVNS. The CDR3 contains 13 residues. The CDR3 sequence: CASSEYPKHEQYF. The CDR3 DNA sequence: TGTGCCAGCAGTGAATATCCTAAACACGAGCAGTACTTC.

The chain couples TRBV6-5 to TRBJ2-1; TRBD2 aligns across 10 bases. Germline V gene lookup returns CDR1 MNHEY and CDR2 SVGAGI. CDR3 length: 15 amino acids. The junction had 3 bases not matched to a gene; V was cut back by 5 bases and J by 2 bases. The CDR3 is CASSTAGGPYNEQFF. The CDR3 bases are TGTGCCAGCAGTACAGCGGGAGGGCCCTACAATGAGCAGTTCTTC.

This clone occurred a few times. V usage is TRBV4-3 and J usage is TRBJ1-5, with 7 bases fitting TRBD1. The trim removed 0 bases at V and 2 bases at J, leaving 10 bases unmatched. Germline V gene lookup returns CDR1 LGHNA and CDR2 YSLEER. This CDR3 has 18 amino acids. Here the CDR3 DNA reads TGCGCCAGCAGCCAAGACTTAGGTAGGGGGACAGGCAATCAGCCCCAGCATTTT. As protein: CASSQDLGRGTGNQPQHF.